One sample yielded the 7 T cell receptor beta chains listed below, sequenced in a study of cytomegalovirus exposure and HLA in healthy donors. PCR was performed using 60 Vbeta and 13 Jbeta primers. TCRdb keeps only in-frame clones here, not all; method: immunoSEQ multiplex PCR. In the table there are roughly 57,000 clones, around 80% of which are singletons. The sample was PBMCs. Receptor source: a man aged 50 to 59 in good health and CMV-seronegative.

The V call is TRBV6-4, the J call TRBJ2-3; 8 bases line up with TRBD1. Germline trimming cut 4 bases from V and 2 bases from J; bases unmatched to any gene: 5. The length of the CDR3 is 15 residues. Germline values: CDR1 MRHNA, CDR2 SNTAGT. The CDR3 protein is CASSARTGNTDTQYF. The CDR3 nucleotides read TGTGCCAGCAGTGCCCGGACAGGGAACACAGATACGCAGTATTTT.

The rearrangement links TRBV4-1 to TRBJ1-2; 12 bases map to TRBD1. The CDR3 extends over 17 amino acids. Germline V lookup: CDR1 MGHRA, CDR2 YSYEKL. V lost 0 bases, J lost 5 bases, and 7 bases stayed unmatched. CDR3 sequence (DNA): TGCGCCAGCAGCCAAGATCCGGGACAGGGGGCATTTTATGGCTACACCTTC. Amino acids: CASSQDPGQGAFYGYTF.

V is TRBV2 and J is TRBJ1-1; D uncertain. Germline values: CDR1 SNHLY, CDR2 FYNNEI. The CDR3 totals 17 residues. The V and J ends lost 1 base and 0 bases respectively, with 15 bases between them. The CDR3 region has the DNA TGTGCCAGCAGTGAAGTCGGCAGTACTATAATGAACACTGAAGCTTTCTTT. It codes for CASSEVGSTIMNTEAFF.

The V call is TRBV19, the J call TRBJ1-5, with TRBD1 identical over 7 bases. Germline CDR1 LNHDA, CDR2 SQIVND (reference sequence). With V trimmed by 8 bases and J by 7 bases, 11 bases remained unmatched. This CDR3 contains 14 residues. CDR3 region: CASLRGGAGQPQHF. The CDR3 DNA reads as TGTGCCAGTCTCAGAGGGGGCGCGGGACAGCCCCAGCATTTT.

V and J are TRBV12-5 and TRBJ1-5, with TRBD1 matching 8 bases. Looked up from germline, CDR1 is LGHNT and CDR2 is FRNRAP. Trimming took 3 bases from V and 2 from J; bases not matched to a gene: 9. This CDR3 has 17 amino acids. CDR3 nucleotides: TGTGCTAGTGGTTTATCAGGGGGCTTATCGGGCAATCAGCCCCAGCATTTT. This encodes CASGLSGGLSGNQPQHF. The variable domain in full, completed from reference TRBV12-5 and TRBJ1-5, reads DARVTQTPRHKVTEMGQEVTMRCQPILGHNTVFWYRQTMMQGLELLAYFRNRAPLDDSGMPKDRFSAEMPDATLATLKIQPSEPRDSAVYFCASGLSGGLSGNQPQHFGDGTRLSIL.

The CDR3 protein is CASGPGGVHQETQYF. The CDR3 DNA sequence: TGTGCTAGTGGCCCCGGGGGGGTACACCAAGAGACCCAGTACTTC. The chain joins TRBV12-5 to TRBJ2-5, with TRBD2 identical over 8 bases. Trimming took 6 bases from V and 0 from J; bases not matched to a gene: 6. CDR1 and CDR2 from the germline V gene are LGHNT and FRNRAP. The length of the CDR3 is 15 residues. Based on the CDR3 plus reference TRBV12-5 and TRBJ2-5, the full variable domain is DARVTQTPRHKVTEMGQEVTMRCQPILGHNTVFWYRQTMMQGLELLAYFRNRAPLDDSGMPKDRFSAEMPDATLATLKIQPSEPRDSAVYFCASGPGGVHQETQYFGPGTRLLVL.

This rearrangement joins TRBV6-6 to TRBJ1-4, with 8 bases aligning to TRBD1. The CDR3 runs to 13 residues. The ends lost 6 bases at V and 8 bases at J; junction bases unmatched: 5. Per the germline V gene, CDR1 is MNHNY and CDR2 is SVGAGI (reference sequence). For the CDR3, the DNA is TGTGCCAGCAGCGACAGGGGTGGAGAAAAACTGTTTTTT. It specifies CASSDRGGEKLFF.